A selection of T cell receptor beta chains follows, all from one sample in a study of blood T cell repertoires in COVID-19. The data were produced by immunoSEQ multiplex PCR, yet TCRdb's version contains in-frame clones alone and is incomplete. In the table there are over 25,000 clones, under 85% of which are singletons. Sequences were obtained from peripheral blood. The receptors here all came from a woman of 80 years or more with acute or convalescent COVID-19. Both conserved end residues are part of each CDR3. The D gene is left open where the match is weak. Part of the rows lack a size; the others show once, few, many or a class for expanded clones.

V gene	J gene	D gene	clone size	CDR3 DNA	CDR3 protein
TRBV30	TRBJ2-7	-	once	TGTGCCTGGAGCATCGGCGGTCTCTCCTACGAGCAGTACTTC	CAWSIGGLSYEQYF
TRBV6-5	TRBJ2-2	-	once	TGTGCCAGCATATGGGGGCCGAACACCGGGGAGCTGTTTTTT	CASIWGPNTGELFF
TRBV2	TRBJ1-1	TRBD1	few	TGTGCCAGCGCCCGGGACAGGGAAACTGAAGCTTTCTTT	CASARDRETEAFF
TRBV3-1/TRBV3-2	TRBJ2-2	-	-	TGTGCCAGCAGCCAACGGGGGACCGGGGAGCTGTTTTTT	CASSQRGTGELFF
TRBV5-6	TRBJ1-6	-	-	TGTGCCAGCAGCCGGGAGGGGAGGAATTCACCCCTCCACTTT	CASSREGRNSPLHF
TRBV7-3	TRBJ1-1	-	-	TGTGCCAGCAGCCCCATCCGGGGAGGCACTGAAGCTTTCTTT	CASSPIRGGTEAFF
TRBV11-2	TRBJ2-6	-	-	TGTGCCAGCAGCGCAATTCGGAGTCCTGGGGCCAACGTCCTGACTTTC	CASSAIRSPGANVLTF
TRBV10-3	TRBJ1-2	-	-	TGTGCCATCAACCAAAGACAAGGTCTAAATGGCTACACCTTC	CAINQRQGLNGYTF
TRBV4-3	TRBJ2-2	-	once	TGCGCCAGCAGCCAAGTCGCCAACTTGAACACCGGGGAGCTGTTTTTT	CASSQVANLNTGELFF
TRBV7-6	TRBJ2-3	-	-	TGTGCCAGCAGCTTCCTGGTGGGCTTCACAGATACGCAGTATTTT	CASSFLVGFTDTQYF
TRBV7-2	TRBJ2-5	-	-	TGTGCCACCAATAAAGGGGGGGGCCAAGAGACCCAGTACTTC	CATNKGGGQETQYF
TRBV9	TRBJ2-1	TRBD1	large	TGTGCCAGCAGCGTAGCACAGGGGTACGAGGCTGAGCAGTTCTTC	CASSVAQGYEAEQFF
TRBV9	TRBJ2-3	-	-	TGTGCCAGCAGCGTTAGCGGCACAGATACGCAGTATTTT	CASSVSGTDTQYF
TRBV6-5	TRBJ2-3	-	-	TGTGCCACCACTCCCCGGGGAGGGGGAACAGATACGCAGTATTTT	CATTPRGGGTDTQYF
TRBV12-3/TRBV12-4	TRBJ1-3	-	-	TGTGCCAGCAGTTTCTTAAGACAGACTTCTTTT	CASSFLRQTSF
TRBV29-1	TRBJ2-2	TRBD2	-	TGCAGCGTTCCCGGGGGACTAGCGGGAGCAACCGGGGAGCTGTTTTTT	CSVPGGLAGATGELFF
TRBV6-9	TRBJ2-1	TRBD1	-	TGTGCCAGCAGTTACGACAGGGAAGAGTTCTTC	CASSYDREEFF
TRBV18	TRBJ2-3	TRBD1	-	TGTGCCAGCTCACTGAAGACAGGGGGCTTCACAGATACGCAGTATTTT	CASSLKTGGFTDTQYF
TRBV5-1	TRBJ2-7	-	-	TGCGCCAGCAGCGGACAGATCACCTACGAGCAGTACTTC	CASSGQITYEQYF
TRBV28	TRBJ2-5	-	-	TGTGCCAGCGGCTCCCCAGGGCAAGAGACCCAGTACTTC	CASGSPGQETQYF
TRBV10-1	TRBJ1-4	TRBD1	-	TGCGCCAGCAGTGAGGGATCGACAGGGACCGATGAAAAACTGTTTTTT	CASSEGSTGTDEKLFF
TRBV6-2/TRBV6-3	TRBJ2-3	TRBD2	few	TGTGCCAGCAGTTATTTGCCCACTAGCGGGAGAGATACGCAGTATTTT	CASSYLPTSGRDTQYF
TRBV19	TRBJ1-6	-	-	TGTGCCAGTAGTATAAGGCCCCTGAGGACGGACAGCTCCTATAATTCACCCCTCCACTTT	CASSIRPLRTDSSYNSPLHF
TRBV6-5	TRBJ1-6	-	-	TGTGCCAGCAGAAAGGGAGCGATGGATAATTCACCCCTCCACTTT	CASRKGAMDNSPLHF
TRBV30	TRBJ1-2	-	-	TGTGCCTGGAGCCCTACAGGGCCCGGCTACACCTTC	CAWSPTGPGYTF
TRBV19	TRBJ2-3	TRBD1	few	TGTGCCAGTAGTTTCCGGACAGGGACAGATACGCAGTATTTT	CASSFRTGTDTQYF
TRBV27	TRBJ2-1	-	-	TGTGCCAGCAGTTCCTTGGGCGACAGAAATGAGCAGTTCTTC	CASSSLGDRNEQFF
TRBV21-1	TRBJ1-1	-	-	TGTGCCAGCAGGCGGGTCTCTCGACGGATGGGCACTGAAGCTTTCTTT	CASRRVSRRMGTEAFF
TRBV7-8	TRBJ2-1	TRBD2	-	TGTGCCAGCCGCGATGGGGGACTAGCGGACAATGAGCAGTTCTTC	CASRDGGLADNEQFF
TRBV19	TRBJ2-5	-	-	TGTGCCAGTACAGGGCTCGGTGGGGAGACCCAGTACTTC	CASTGLGGETQYF
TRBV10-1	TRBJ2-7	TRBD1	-	TGCGCCAGCAGTGACGGACAGGGCCCCTACGAGCAGTACTTC	CASSDGQGPYEQYF